What follows is one T cell receptor (beta chain) and its context. Its antigen is not known. This sample is drawn from a study of cytomegalovirus exposure and HLA in healthy donors. Amplification used 60 Vbeta primers and 13 Jbeta primers. Only in-frame clones appear in the TCRdb table, and some are missing; sequencing was by immunoSEQ multiplex PCR. The sample has around 190,000 clones; around 75% are singletons. Study-wide points: Later analysis demonstrated an association between a missense DCLRE1C variant and TCR beta V- and J-gene trimming. Across HLA loci, a later analysis found differing TCR association rates, with DRB1 most and HLA-C fewest. Certain sequence variants were highly shared and formed a cluster, and this cluster was likely a sequencing artifact. Near-uniform donor sequencing depth was presumed by presence/absence analyses.

This sequence originates from a female donor in good health and CMV-seronegative. The specimen was PBMCs.

The CDR3 nucleotides read TGTGCCAGCAGGACAGGGGGCTCCTACGAGCAGTACTTC. It is translated as CASRTGGSYEQYF. The gene calls are TRBV28 and TRBJ2-7; 9 bases map to TRBD1. J gave up 0 bases and V 6 bases, and 0 bases lay outside the gene matches. This CDR3 has 13 residues. Germline V gene data show CDR1 as MDHEN and CDR2 as SYDVKM.